Below, one T cell receptor beta chain is given with its context. The entry originates in a study of blood T cell repertoires in COVID-19. Study information: Researchers got acute and convalescent COVID-19 samples from the United States, Italy and Spain.

Data came from immunoSEQ multiplex PCR; TCRdb stores just in-frame clones and leaves some out. This sample has 110,000 or so clones; more than 75% occur once, and the top ten carry approximately 2%. Germline V gives CDR1 ENHRY, CDR2 SYGVKD. With 4 bases clipped from V and 4 bases from J, the junction kept 5 bases outside the gene matches. The CDR3 covers 14 residues. V usage is TRBV10-3 and J usage is TRBJ1-1; 8 nucleotides align to TRBD1. The sample consisted of peripheral blood. The TCR sequence derives from a woman between 50 and 59 years old with acute or convalescent COVID-19. The CDR3 DNA is TGTGCCATCAGTGGTCACAGGGGGGGCACTGAAGCTTTCTTT. This sequence encodes CAISGHRGGTEAFF.